The 10 T cell receptor beta chains given below trace back to one sample, sequenced in a study of blood T cells in healthy people across ages. Then a second PCR, running roughly 7 to 11 cycles, was carried out with a sample-barcoded 5' primer and a J-beta primer mix. One entry per CDR3 protein results from TCRdb running MiXCR on the 5' RACE reads. Of about 780,000 distinct CDR3 sequences in the sample, 35% to 50% were seen once. Sequencing was carried out using blood. These TCRs come from a man older than 75 in good health.

The genes are TRBV5-1 and TRBJ2-3; tentative D call: TRBD2 (6 bases). The germline V gene has CDR1 SGHRS and CDR2 YFSETQ. The CDR3 is 15 residues long. Trimming stripped 4 bases from V and 0 bases from J, with 12 bases between. The CDR3 coding sequence is TGCGCCAGCAGCGGCGGGACGCATAGCACAGATACGCAGTATTTT. It encodes CASSGGTHSTDTQYF.

CDR3 in amino acids: CSATSTTGPRLYGYTF. DNA of the CDR3: TGCAGTGCTACCTCGACTACCGGGCCTCGATTATATGGCTACACCTTC. The V gene is TRBV20-1, the J gene TRBJ1-2; D unclear. V was pared by 4 bases and J by 5 bases, with 23 bases between. This CDR3 contains 16 residues. Germline-derived CDR1 and CDR2 are DFQATT and SNEGSKA (reference sequence).

The gene calls are TRBV7-2 and TRBJ2-4; no reliable D call. In germline, CDR1 is SGHTA, CDR2 FQGNSA. The CDR3 runs 13 residues. V shed 1 base and J shed 6 bases, with 7 bases lying between them. In nucleotides, the CDR3 is TGTGCCAGCAGCTTAGGCATCCTAAACATTCAGTACTTC. Translated: CASSLGILNIQYF.

The genes are TRBV5-1 and TRBJ2-3, with 9 bases identical to TRBD2. V dropped 7 bases and J dropped 5; count of bases not matched to a gene: 11. This CDR3 contains 15 residues. Germline CDR1 and CDR2: SGHRS and YFSETQ. The DNA for the CDR3 is TGCGCCAGCGCGGGGGTAGCGGGAGTTGGAGATACGCAGTATTTT. It specifies CASAGVAGVGDTQYF.

The chain couples TRBV27 to TRBJ1-6; D not resolved. Trimming stripped 0 bases from V and 8 bases from J, with 5 bases between. There are 13 residues in the CDR3. Germline CDR1 is MNHEY and CDR2 is SMNVEV (reference sequence). CDR3 sequence reads: CASSLSNDSPLHF. CDR3 nucleotide sequence: TGTGCCAGCAGTTTATCGAACGATTCACCCCTCCACTTT.

J is TRBJ2-3 and V is TRBV20-1; a possible D gene is TRBD1 (7 bases). V shed 1 base and J shed 10 bases, with 21 bases lying between them. Germline CDR1 and CDR2: DFQATT and SNEGSKA (reference sequence). The CDR3 has 15 residues. Here the CDR3 DNA reads TGCAGTGCTAGAGTTCCAACGGGAGAGGGGGCGGCGCAGTATTTT. It codes for CSARVPTGEGAAQYF.

On this clonotype: A much larger clone differs by one base, so this may be a read error. This chain links TRBV11-2 with TRBJ2-7; 7 nucleotides match TRBD2. The better agreement between TRBJ2-1 and the DNA end casts doubt on the J call. Germline CDR1 and CDR2: SGHAT and FQNNGV. CDR3 size: 16 residues. CDR3 nucleotides: TGTGCCAGCAGCCCTATTCGGGCTAGCGGATCCTACGAGCAGTTCTTC. Residues: CASSPIRASGSYEQFF.

The chain couples TRBV15 to TRBJ2-5; no firm D call. Germline V gene data show CDR1 as LNHNV and CDR2 as YYDKDF (reference sequence). The CDR3 length is 15 residues. Trimming left V 0 bases short and J 3 bases short, with 11 bases between. CDR3 amino acids: CATSRDGEREETQYF. CDR3 nucleotides: TGTGCCACCAGCAGAGATGGGGAACGCGAAGAGACCCAGTACTTC.

The V call is TRBV12-3 or TRBV12-4, the J call TRBJ1-6, with D unresolved. V was trimmed by 6 bases and J by 7 bases, leaving 19 bases between them. This CDR3 contains 16 residues. CDR3 sequence reads: CASRSYSLGGNSPLHF. The CDR3 DNA sequence: TGTGCCAGCAGGTCTTACTCACTAGGCGGGAATTCACCCCTCCACTTT.

This clonotype has at least ten counts. The V gene is TRBV28, the J gene TRBJ2-1, with TRBD2 matching over 8 bases. The V and J ends lost 4 bases and 1 base, in that order; junction bases with no gene match: 9. The CDR3 sequence is 17 residues long. CDR1 is MDHEN, CDR2 SYDVKM, per germline. The CDR3 coding sequence is TGTGCCAGCAGTTCTCCGATAGCGGGACCTTCCTACAATGAGCAGTTCTTC. Amino acids: CASSSPIAGPSYNEQFF.